This record looks at one T cell receptor beta chain sequence and its context. What it binds is not known. The data originate from a study of OX40 agonist ivuxolimab in advanced cancers. General observations from the study: CD4+ and CD8+ blood T cells expanded clonally by week 6 at 0.1 to 3.0 mg/kg.

Excluded were patients having autoimmune disease history or systemic immunosuppression. Using immunoSEQ multiplex PCR, the repertoire was profiled, and TCRdb retains in-frame clones only, with some absent. The sample shows around 37,000 clones, more than 70% of them seen only once. Trimming removed 4 bases from V and 4 bases from J; junction bases left unmatched: 5. The CDR3 runs 14 residues. The germline gives CDR1 MDHEN, CDR2 SYDVKM. The TCR originated in an adult with an advanced solid tumor such as melanoma, head and neck, liver or kidney cancer. J is TRBJ2-7 and V is TRBV28; 9 bases align to TRBD1. The material was CD4+ or CD8+ T cells sorted from blood, obtained in a trial of the OX40 agonist ivuxolimab. CDR3: CASSSPGTGYEQYF. In DNA form, the CDR3 reads TGTGCCAGCAGTTCACCCGGGACAGGGTACGAGCAGTACTTC. The full variable domain, its missing parts supplied by reference TRBV28 and TRBJ2-7, is DVKVTQSSRYLVKRTGEKVFLECVQDMDHENMFWYRQDPGLGLRLIYFSYDVKMKEKGDIPEGYSVSREKKERFSLILESASTNQTSMYLCASSSPGTGYEQYFGPGTRLTVT.